The source of this T cell receptor (beta chain) is a study of blood T cells in healthy people across ages (dated by TCRdb to between 2014 and 2016). Regarding the study in general: In model experiments, template switching captured roughly one uniquely barcoded TCR beta cDNA molecule for every two T cells. The donors were divided into four age groups: young (average around 17 years), middle-aged (about 41), aged (roughly 66) and long-lived (around 80). For two donors (one aged 18 to 30 and one aged 80 or older), the study analyzed two additional independent replicas of 1 million unique cDNA reads from the same blood draw. Age-related changes in TCR beta repertoire diversity were measured in the study by deep sequencing normalized with unique cDNA molecular identifiers. Donors of different ages were randomly distributed across sequencing lanes to avoid experimental bias. The full study reports these points: Observed TCR beta diversity per million T cells fell roughly linearly with age, and a significant reduction was already apparent by age roughly 40. Because donor CMV infection status was unknown, age-related changes in expanded clonotypes were potentially confounded. There was a strong correlation between observed TCR beta diversity and the percentage of naive T cells measured by flow cytometry. Because profiling used bulk unsorted PBMCs, naive and antigen-experienced compartments could not be compared conclusively. The long-lived group showed more naive CD4+ T cells, fewer expanded clones and increased TCR diversity than the aged group, suggesting age selection. Estimates of total diversity from one million sequenced T cells were regarded as lower bounds and underestimates.

Receptor libraries were prepared by 5' RACE. The instrument was an Illumina HiSeq 2500. A second PCR of roughly 6 to 11 cycles was run with a J-beta primer mix and a sample-barcoded 5' primer. Each TCR beta cDNA molecule received a unique molecular identifier from a template-switch 5' adaptor carrying 12 random nucleotides. At least 2.5 million CDR3-containing paired-end reads were obtained from each sample. First-strand cDNA synthesis was performed from all RNA using the Mint cDNA synthesis kit, with priming by a TRBC-specific oligonucleotide. All cDNA was treated with uracil-DNA glycosylase and then went through a first 18-cycle PCR with the universal primers M1SS and BC2_uni_R. The authors processed their data as follows. For normalization, 1 million high-quality reads, each with a distinct molecular identifier, were randomly selected from each sample. Reads sharing molecular identifiers were discarded rather than binned into consensus sequences. MiTCR, with a Q25 quality threshold and the strictest error-elimination algorithm, was used for CDR3 identification, clonotype clustering and error correction. A nonparametric unseen species model with Euler transformation was used to estimate lower-bound total TCR beta diversity. TCRdb reworked the public reads: Q25 trimming with fastp, MiXCR clone assembly, productive beta chains retained. Rows with one shared CDR3 protein collapse into an entry with the most common genes and DNA. Clone size and V and J calls follow TCRdb, not the original study. A total of about 1,800,000 distinct CDR3 sequences appear in this sample, about 28% of them only once. Approximately 7.7% of the sample comes from the top ten.

The germline ends are 12 bases apart after V is trimmed by 4 bases and J by 5 bases. The CDR3 numbers 14 residues from cysteine through phenylalanine. Of all the DNA, just the CDR3 is kept, 42 bases in frame from base 1. CDR1 and CDR2 are read off the germline V gene (reference sequence) as LNHNV and YYDKDF. The donors were a few dozen Caucasian individuals from Russia, aged about 6 to 95 years, who were systemically healthy. About 10 milliliters of peripheral blood were drawn from each donor into EDTA-treated Vacutainer tubes. PBMCs were isolated by Ficoll-Paque density-gradient centrifugation, with at least 6 million obtained per sample. Total RNA was extracted from PBMCs with Trizol reagent, with at least 5.5 micrograms obtained per sample. For every donor, flow cytometry on a PBMC aliquot measured the percentage of naive CD45RAhigh/CD27high T cells. This clonotype has just a few counts. Its binding antigen is unknown. Base qualities are not provided; no much larger clone lies one nucleotide away.

Sequenced input: blood. The chain is encoded by TRBV15 joined to TRBJ2-1; TRBD2 is a weak D gene call, 6 bases matching. This receptor was identified in a woman aged 25 to 39 in good health. CDR3 region: CATSTRRGNNEQFF. The nucleotide sequence reads TGTGCCACCAGCACCAGACGGGGGAACAATGAGCAGTTCTTC.